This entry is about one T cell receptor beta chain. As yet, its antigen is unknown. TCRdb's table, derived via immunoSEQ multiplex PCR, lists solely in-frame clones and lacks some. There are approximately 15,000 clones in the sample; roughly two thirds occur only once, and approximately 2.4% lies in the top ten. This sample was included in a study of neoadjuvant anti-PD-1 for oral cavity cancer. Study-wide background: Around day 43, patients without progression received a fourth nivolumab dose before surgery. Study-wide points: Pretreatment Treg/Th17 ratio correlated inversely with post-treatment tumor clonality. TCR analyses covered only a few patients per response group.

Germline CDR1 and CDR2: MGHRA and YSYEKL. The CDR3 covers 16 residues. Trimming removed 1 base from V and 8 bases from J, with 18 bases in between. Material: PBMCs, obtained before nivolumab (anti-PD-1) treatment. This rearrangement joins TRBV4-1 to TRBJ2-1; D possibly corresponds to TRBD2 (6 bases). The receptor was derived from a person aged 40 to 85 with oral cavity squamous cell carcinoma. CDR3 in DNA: TGCGCCAGCAGCCAAGTTAGGGCTAGCGAGGGTGATGAGCAGTTCTTC. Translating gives CASSQVRASEGDEQFF.